Sequencing of this TCR beta chain was carried out in a study of beta chain features in type 1 diabetes (dated by TCRdb to the late 2010s). Context from the whole study: Mean age, gender distribution, total cell number and subset yield were not different between patients and healthy donors. A total of 90 million to 130 million sorted cells were examined across all samples, and a strong correlation was observed between cell number per subset and RNA yield. In the study, TCRB repertoires of sorted circulating CD4+ T cell subsets from recently diagnosed type 1 diabetes patients were compared with those of matched healthy donors. Regulatory and stem cell-like memory subsets were isolated from only 8 patients and about eight healthy donors, whereas naive and central memory subsets came from all 30 or so donors.

The entire amount of isolated RNA was reverse transcribed using the High Capacity cDNA Reverse Transcription Kit, so the sequenced TCRB transcripts were expressed ones. Naive, central memory and regulatory T cell samples underwent deep immunoSEQ sequencing, averaging approximately 3.3 million total reads per sample. Sorted cells were lysed in RLT buffer, and RNA was extracted using DNase-treated RNeasy Micro or Mini kits according to cell number. Each cell subset was processed separately to prevent cross-contamination, with patient and healthy donor samples processed together. The immunoSEQ multiplex PCR was used to amplify TCRB sequences from cDNA, yielding 87-bp fragments that span the CDR3 region. The amplicons were sequenced using the Illumina HiSeq platform. Per the authors' processing: Synthetic template baselines were used to correct PCR bias computationally, reads within Hamming distance 2 were collapsed together, and singletons that could not be merged were discarded. Reads were aligned against IMGT so that V, D and J genes, CDR3 length and insertions or deletions at six rearrangement sites could be assigned. Within each subset, clonotype counts were normalized to sorted cell number, after which true diversity and Gini coefficients were computed with the tcR R package. Repertoire sharing was quantified using the overlap coefficient calculated on TCRB nucleotide sequences. Out-of-frame TCRB sequences from naive cells were analyzed as a proxy for the pre-selection repertoire. TCRdb stores this immuneACCESS table with in-frame sequences only. Part of the clones is absent; in the studies checked, under half of the shortfall reflects unresolved V genes, and no reason is known for the rest. Clone size and V and J calls were adopted from that table, with D and trimming inferred from the DNA. The sample table records about 620,000 clones; around 15% of these occur just once. Around 0.095% of the sample rests with the top ten.

The table lists this clone with a few counts. No cognate antigen has been identified for it. No much larger clone is present one base from it, and per-base qualities are unavailable. The germline ends are 5 bases apart after V is trimmed by 0 bases and J by 2 bases. CDR1 and CDR2 were assigned from the germline V gene as LGHNA and YSLEER. Spanning cysteine to phenylalanine, the CDR3 consists of 14 amino acids. Left in the record is the CDR3 DNA by itself, 42 bases read in frame from the first base. From each donor, a single peripheral blood sample of about 116 mL on average was drawn into heparinised tubes. Using a panel that included CD45RO, CCR7, CD25, CD127, CD95 and CD27, naive, central memory, regulatory and stem cell-like memory CD4+ T cells were sorted on a BD FACSAria II. All sorted populations exceeded 98% purity. Right away, PBMCs were isolated by Lymphoprep density gradient centrifugation and were stained directly, with no culture step. To minimize batch effects, samples were stained and sorted in pairs, one healthy donor with one patient per experiment.

On the study overall, not on this receptor specifically: Only small numbers of individuals were included in the HLA sub-analyses, which left unresolved whether HLA type had any influence on TCRB rearrangement. At VDJ recombination sites, patients with type 1 diabetes made fewer insertions and deleted more nucleotides, a pattern implying thymic rearrangement abnormalities. A moderate but significant shortening of TCRB CDR3 length was observed in type 1 diabetes patients in all four CD4+ subsets. Because cDNA rather than genomic DNA was sequenced, highly expressing activated cells could have been over-represented, although no difference in activation and CD3 levels was found between groups. Shorter templates might have been favored by PCR, but patient and control samples were amplified and corrected together, so both groups would have been affected equally by any skew. Naive, central memory and regulatory TCRB repertoires appeared more similar among patients than among healthy donors.

Sequenced material: naive CD4+ T cells from blood. The meaning of the sample's cell subset or site label: true naive CD4+ T cells. The sequence came from a man aged 18 to 30 in good health. The rearrangement joined TRBV4-3 to TRBJ1-5; the D gene is not confidently resolved. The nucleotide sequence reads TGCGCCAGCAGCCAAGATTCGCGCAATCAGCCCCAGCATTTT. The translation is CASSQDSRNQPQHF.